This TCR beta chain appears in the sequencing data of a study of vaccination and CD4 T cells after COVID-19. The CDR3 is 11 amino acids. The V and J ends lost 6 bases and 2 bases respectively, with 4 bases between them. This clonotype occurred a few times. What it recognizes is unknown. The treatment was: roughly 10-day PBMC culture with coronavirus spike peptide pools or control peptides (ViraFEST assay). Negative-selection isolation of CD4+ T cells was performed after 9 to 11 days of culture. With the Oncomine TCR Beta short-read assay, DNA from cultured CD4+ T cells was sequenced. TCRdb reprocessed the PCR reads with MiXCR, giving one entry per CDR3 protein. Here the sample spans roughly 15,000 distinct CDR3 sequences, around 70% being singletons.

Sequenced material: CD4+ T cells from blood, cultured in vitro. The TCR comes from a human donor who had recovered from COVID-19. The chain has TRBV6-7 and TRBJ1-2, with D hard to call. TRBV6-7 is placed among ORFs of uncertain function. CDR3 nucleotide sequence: TGTGCCAGCAGCCGAAACTATGGCTACACCTTC. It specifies CASSRNYGYTF.